These 23 T cell receptor beta chains share one sample of origin, sequenced in a study of CD8+CD57+ T cells in acquired aplastic anemia. TCR beta VDJ and CDR3 profiles were obtained from a genomic DNA template. TCRdb fed the reads into MiXCR, producing one record per CDR3 protein. Of some 210,000 distinct CDR3 sequences in the sample, approximately 60% were seen once. The sequencing sample was made of sorted CD4+, CD8+, or CD8+CD57+ T cells (not recorded which) from PBMCs. Receptors were obtained from a human donor in good health.

This chain connects TRBV7-9 to TRBJ2-3; D unresolved. Germline values: CDR1 SEHNR, CDR2 FQNEAQ (reference sequence). V was pared by 1 base and J by 2 bases, with 13 bases between. The CDR3 loop spans 16 amino acids. CDR3 region: CASSLGTTPSTDTQYF. The CDR3 DNA reads as TGTGCCAGCAGCTTAGGGACGACACCCTCCACAGATACGCAGTATTTT.

Turning to this clonotype: This sequence may be a read error, since a much larger clone differs from it by one base. Here the CDR3 reads CASSSAGSSYEQYF. The CDR3 DNA is TGTGCCAGCAGTTCGGCGGGATCATCCTACGAGCAGTACTTC. The rearrangement links TRBV9 to TRBJ2-7; tentatively, D is TRBD2 (6 bases). This CDR3 is built from 14 residues. Germline CDR1 and CDR2: SGDLS and YYNGEE. The germline V and J ends were trimmed by 5 bases and 1 base, with 13 bases remaining between them.

This chain links TRBV6-1 with TRBJ2-7; 9 nucleotides align to TRBD2. The V segment lost 5 bases and the J segment 0 bases; nucleotides outside the gene matches: 2. This CDR3 is built from 14 residues. Germline-derived CDR1 and CDR2 are MNHNS and SASEGT. The CDR3 nucleotides read TGTGCCAGCAGTACGACTAGCGGCTCCTACGAGCAGTACTTC. This codes for CASSTTSGSYEQYF.

The chain employs TRBV28 and TRBJ2-7; possibly TRBD1 or TRBD2 for D (5 bases each). V gave up 5 bases and J gave up 0 bases, with 11 bases separating them. The length of the CDR3 is 14 residues. Per germline, CDR1 MDHEN and CDR2 SYDVKM. The CDR3 DNA reads TGTGCCAGCAGTATGAGGGGCAGCTCCTACGAGCAGTACTTC. Protein sequence: CASSMRGSSYEQYF.

This clonotype was recorded a few times. The CDR3 coding sequence is TGTGCCAGCAGCTCGAGTATTCGCGAGCAGTACTTC. This gives the protein CASSSSIREQYF. The chain combines TRBV7-2 with TRBJ2-7; D not resolved. The length of the CDR3 is 12 residues. V was clipped by 4 bases and J by 6 bases, with 10 bases between them. The germline V gene encodes CDR1 SGHTA and CDR2 FQGNSA.

CDR3 sequence reads: CASSLDGTEQFF. CDR3 coding DNA: TGTGCCAGCAGCCTAGACGGGACTGAGCAGTTCTTC. This chain connects TRBV7-8 to TRBJ2-5; perhaps D is TRBD1 or TRBD2 (5 bases each). The J call may be wrong; the DNA end is better matched by TRBJ2-1. The germline V gene encodes CDR1 SGHVS and CDR2 FQNEAQ. The CDR3 has 12 amino acids.

V is TRBV9 and J is TRBJ1-2; 8 nucleotides agree with TRBD1. The V gene end was trimmed by 3 bases and the J gene end by 6 bases; junction bases not matched to a gene: 1. Germline-derived CDR1 and CDR2 are SGDLS and YYNGEE. The CDR3 has 12 residues. This chain's CDR3 is CASSGQGNGYTF. Written as DNA, the CDR3 is TGTGCCAGCAGCGGACAGGGGAATGGCTACACCTTC.

The rearrangement links TRBV7-9 to TRBJ1-6; D gene ambiguous. The CDR3 has 15 amino acids. Germline assignment: CDR1 SEHNR and CDR2 FQNEAQ (reference sequence). Deletions cut 1 base from V and 0 bases from J, with 4 bases between. The CDR3 DNA reads as TGTGCCAGCAGCTTAGATGGCTCCTATAATTCACCCCTCCACTTT. Translating it yields CASSLDGSYNSPLHF. The variable domain in full, with the rest retrieved from reference TRBV7-9 and TRBJ1-6, is DTGVSQNPRHKITKRGQNVTFRCDPISEHNRLYWYRQTLGQGPEFLTYFQNEAQLEKSRLLSDRFSAERPKGSFSTLEIQRTEQGDSAMYLCASSLDGSYNSPLHFGNGTRLTVT.

The chain has TRBV19 and TRBJ1-5; D remains ambiguous. CDR1 and CDR2 (germline): LNHDA, SQIVND (reference sequence). The ends were cut back, 1 base at V and 6 bases at J, with 10 bases in the middle. The CDR3 length is 14 residues. CDR3 nucleotide sequence: TGTGCCAGTAGTATAGTAAAAGGTCCTCAGCCCCAGCATTTT. Protein sequence: CASSIVKGPQPQHF.

CDR3 sequence (DNA): TGTGCCACCAGCAGAGGGCAGGGGGCTAACTATGGCTACACCTTC. This encodes CATSRGQGANYGYTF. The rearrangement uses TRBV15 and TRBJ1-2, with 7 bases matching TRBD1. The V gene's germline CDR1 is LNHNV and CDR2 YYDKDF (reference sequence). The CDR3 consists of 15 residues. J lost 0 bases, V lost 1 base, and 2 bases had no gene match.

This clonotype was picked up one time. V is TRBV29-1 and J is TRBJ2-2, with D maybe TRBD1 (6 bases). V gave up 1 base and J gave up 0 bases, with 6 bases separating them. The CDR3 spans 14 residues. Germline V CDR1 and CDR2: SQVTM, ANQGSEA. Here the CDR3 reads CSVEGQANTGELFF. The CDR3 bases are TGCAGCGTTGAAGGACAGGCGAACACCGGGGAGCTGTTTTTT.

This sequence joins TRBV20-1 and TRBJ2-2; 8 bases agree with TRBD1. The V gene's germline CDR1 is DFQATT and CDR2 SNEGSKA (reference sequence). This CDR3 comprises 15 residues. Trimming removed 6 bases from V and 6 bases from J; junction bases left unmatched: 12. The CDR3 loop is CSASFSQGVAGELFF. The DNA of the CDR3 is TGCAGTGCCAGCTTTTCACAGGGGGTCGCCGGGGAGCTGTTTTTT.

This clonotype came up a few times. This chain links TRBV5-6 with TRBJ2-5; possible D gene TRBD2, 5 bases. V lost 4 bases and J lost 1, with 11 bases in between. There are 14 residues in the CDR3. Germline CDR1 SGHDT, CDR2 YYEEEE. CDR3 loop: CASSLASGQETQYF. The CDR3 region has the DNA TGTGCCAGCAGCCTAGCATCAGGCCAAGAGACCCAGTACTTC.

The chain is built from TRBV9 and TRBJ2-5; D may be TRBD1 (5 bases). The CDR3 contains 14 residues. CDR1 and CDR2 (germline): SGDLS, YYNGEE. V was clipped by 2 bases and J by 5 bases, with 13 bases between them. CDR3 nucleotide sequence: TGTGCCAGCAGCGTGAGCTGGGGCGAGGAGACCCAGTACTTC. This encodes CASSVSWGEETQYF.

J is TRBJ2-5 and V is TRBV7-8, with D tentatively TRBD2 (6 bases). Per the germline V gene, CDR1 is SGHVS and CDR2 is FQNEAQ. V shed 0 bases and J shed 4 bases, with 9 bases lying between them. This CDR3 region has 14 residues. The CDR3 region has the DNA TGTGCCAGCAGCTTAGCTGCGGGAATAGAGACCCAGTACTTC. This translates into CASSLAAGIETQYF.

This chain links TRBV20-1 with TRBJ1-2, with no clear D. The CDR3 spans 11 residues. Per germline, CDR1 DFQATT and CDR2 SNEGSKA (reference sequence). V lost 2 bases, J lost 2 bases, and 3 bases lay in between. CDR3 residues: CSARPNYGYTF. The DNA for the CDR3 is TGCAGTGCTAGACCGAACTATGGCTACACCTTC.

This rearrangement joins TRBV10-3 to TRBJ1-4; 8 nucleotides match TRBD1. Germline CDR1 ENHRY, CDR2 SYGVKD. The CDR3 loop spans 13 amino acids. V lost 10 bases, J lost 3 bases, and 4 bases stayed unmatched. The CDR3: CASNRGANEKLFF. The CDR3 DNA follows: TGTGCCAGCAACAGGGGGGCTAATGAAAAACTGTTTTTT.

The rearrangement uses TRBV10-3 and TRBJ2-3, with a tentative D call TRBD2 (5 bases). The length of the CDR3 is 13 residues. The ends were cut back, 0 bases at V and 14 bases at J, with 15 bases in the middle. Germline V CDR1 and CDR2: ENHRY, SYGVKD. In nucleotides, the CDR3 is TGTGCCATCAGTGAGTCGAGGGAGATCGGGGTGTATTTT. Encoded protein: CAISESREIGVYF.

This clonotype has at least ten counts. V and J are TRBV9 and TRBJ1-2; 12 positions agree with TRBD1. The CDR3 loop spans 16 amino acids. Germline CDR1 reads SGDLS; CDR2 reads YYNGEE. Trimming removed 5 bases from V and 4 bases from J; junction bases left unmatched: 9. The CDR3 bases are TGTGCCAGCAGGGGTATGGGACAGGGGGCGAGCTATGGCTACACCTTC. Translating gives CASRGMGQGASYGYTF.

This clonotype was seen at least ten times. This rearrangement joins TRBV19 to TRBJ2-2; D not resolved. There are 12 residues in the CDR3. Germline V gene data show CDR1 as LNHDA and CDR2 as SQIVND (reference sequence). The V gene lost 3 bases and the J gene lost 6 bases, with 5 bases spanning the gap. The CDR3 is CASSIPAGELFF. In nucleotides, the CDR3 is TGTGCCAGTAGTATCCCGGCCGGGGAGCTGTTTTTT.

The gene calls are TRBV2 and TRBJ1-4; the D is unclear. Germline-derived CDR1 and CDR2 are SNHLY and FYNNEI. V lost 8 bases and J lost 5, with 12 bases in between. This CDR3 is built from 13 residues. The CDR3 sequence: CASSGAANEKLFF. Written as DNA, the CDR3 is TGTGCCAGCTCCGGCGCAGCAAATGAAAAACTGTTTTTT.

This clonotype was recorded a few times. The chain couples TRBV27 to TRBJ2-1, with 7 bases that match TRBD2. V lost 5 bases, J lost 6 bases, and 1 base stayed unmatched. The CDR3 has 12 residues. Germline CDR1 MNHEY, CDR2 SMNVEV (reference sequence). The CDR3 region has the DNA TGTGCCAGCAGTACGGGGGGCAATGAGCAGTTCTTC. Translation: CASSTGGNEQFF.

This chain connects TRBV5-1 to TRBJ1-2, with 7 bases that match TRBD1. The CDR3 consists of 18 residues. Germline CDR1 reads SGHRS; CDR2 reads YFSETQ. J lost 3 bases, V lost 4 bases, and 18 bases had no gene match. The CDR3 loop is CASSEGQRRVNGDYGYTF. DNA for the CDR3: TGCGCCAGCAGCGAGGGACAGCGGAGAGTTAATGGAGACTATGGCTACACCTTC.